A single sample gave rise to the 17 T cell receptor beta chains below, sequenced in a study of blood T cell repertoires in COVID-19. Repertoires were generated with immunoSEQ multiplex PCR, while TCRdb's copy carries only in-frame clones and drops some. The table records some 83,000 clones, approximately 79% of them present only once. The sequenced sample consisted of peripheral blood. These receptors all stem from a woman of 80 years or more with acute or convalescent COVID-19.

The V gene is TRBV3-1 (or the pseudogene TRBV3-2), the J gene TRBJ2-7; TRBD2 is a possible D gene (5 bases). Deletions cut 1 base from V and 2 bases from J, with 12 bases between. Per the germline V gene, CDR1 is LGHDT and CDR2 is YNNKEL (reference sequence). This CDR3 region has 15 residues. In nucleotides, the CDR3 is TGTGCCAGCAGCCAAGGTGGACTTCGTACCTACGAGCAGTACTTC. Encoded protein: CASSQGGLRTYEQYF.

This clone was counted between two and nine times. The chain links TRBV19 to TRBJ2-7; perhaps TRBD1 as D (6 bases). Germline lookup yields CDR1 LNHDA and CDR2 SQIVND (reference sequence). The CDR3 runs to 17 residues. Deletions cut 5 bases from V and 2 bases from J, with 22 bases between. The CDR3, as DNA: TGTGCCAGTAGTTCCTTCCTCGGAAGGGGACAACCCTACGAGCAGTACTTC. Translating it yields CASSSFLGRGQPYEQYF.

The chain links TRBV19 to TRBJ1-2; D uncertain. Germline CDR1 is LNHDA and CDR2 is SQIVND (reference sequence). The CDR3 contains 15 residues. V lost 7 bases and J 5 bases, leaving 20 bases between the germline ends. The CDR3 nucleotides are TGTGCCAGTAAAGTCCGGGAGTATGAACCATATGGCTACACCTTC. Translation gives CASKVREYEPYGYTF.

This clone was seen a handful of times. CDR3 nucleotides: TGTGCCAGTAGTTCAATCCGGACAGGGGGGCTTAATCAGCCCCAGCATTTT. This codes for CASSSIRTGGLNQPQHF. This sequence joins TRBV19 and TRBJ1-5, with TRBD1 matching over 10 bases. This CDR3 is built from 17 residues. Germline CDR1 LNHDA, CDR2 SQIVND (reference sequence). Trimming at V came to 5 bases and at J to 4 bases, leaving 11 bases not matched to a gene.

V and J are TRBV27 and TRBJ1-5, with D tentatively TRBD1 (6 bases). V lost 5 bases to trimming and J lost 6 bases, with 14 bases between them. The CDR3 sequence is 14 residues long. Per germline, CDR1 MNHEY and CDR2 SMNVEV (reference sequence). The CDR3 nucleotides are TGTGCCAGCAGTGCCCAGGGGCTGGTTCAGCCCCAGCATTTT. Protein sequence: CASSAQGLVQPQHF.

The gene calls are TRBV21-1 and TRBJ1-3; whether TRBD1, the table's D call, matches the DNA was not checked. TRBV21-1 has pseudogene status. The CDR3 has 17 amino acids. CDR3: CASTQRQATNSGNTIYF. The DNA for the CDR3 is TGTGCCAGCACCCAAAGACAGGCTACAAACTCTGGAAACACCATATATTTT.

The genes are TRBV5-1 and TRBJ2-1; 12 bases map to TRBD2. J lost 7 bases, V lost 3 bases, and 5 bases had no gene match. Germline-derived CDR1 and CDR2 are SGHRS and YFSETQ. The CDR3 is 15 residues long. The CDR3, as DNA: TGCGCCAGCAGCTCCCTAGCGGGGGGGCAGAATGAGCAGTTCTTC. This translates into CASSSLAGGQNEQFF.

The chain combines TRBV18 with TRBJ1-1; D not certain. Trimming shortened V by 0 bases and J by 3 bases, and 14 bases separated the two germline ends. The CDR3 is 16 amino acids. The germline CDR1 and CDR2 sequences are KGHSH and LQKENI. The DNA for the CDR3 is TGTGCCAGCTCACCACCTTCGCGGATCCCTGACACTGAAGCTTTCTTT. Its protein is CASSPPSRIPDTEAFF.

The gene calls are TRBV7-9 and TRBJ2-7; TRBD1 aligns across 8 bases. Trimming removed 5 bases from V and 5 bases from J; junction bases left unmatched: 8. The CDR3 consists of 14 residues. Germline CDR1 SEHNR, CDR2 FQNEAQ (reference sequence). For the CDR3, the DNA is TGTGCCAGCAGCGTCGGACAGGGAAGGGACGAGCAGTACTTC. It encodes CASSVGQGRDEQYF.

V is TRBV5-1 and J is TRBJ2-5, with TRBD2 matching over 7 bases. Germline CDR1 is SGHRS and CDR2 is YFSETQ. The V gene end was trimmed by 0 bases and the J gene end by 4 bases; junction bases not matched to a gene: 3. The CDR3 covers 14 residues. The CDR3 reads CASSLAGEGETQYF. Here the CDR3 DNA reads TGCGCCAGCAGCTTGGCGGGGGAGGGAGAGACCCAGTACTTC.

The chain combines TRBV6-5 with TRBJ1-2; no reliable D call. The CDR3 length is 15 residues. V was shortened by 4 bases and J by 0 bases, with 12 bases between the two germline ends. In germline, CDR1 is MNHEY, CDR2 SVGAGI. CDR3 coding DNA: TGTGCCAGCAGTTCTATCCGGGGAACTAACTATGGCTACACCTTC. It encodes CASSSIRGTNYGYTF.

CDR3 DNA sequence: TGCGCCAGCAGCCAAGTGGGGGGGCGGGATACGCAGTATTTT. Amino acids: CASSQVGGRDTQYF. V gene TRBV4-3 combines with J gene TRBJ2-3; tentative D call: TRBD2 (7 bases). The CDR3 consists of 14 residues. The germline V gene has CDR1 LGHNA and CDR2 YSLEER. Trimming left V 1 base short and J 6 bases short, with 11 bases between.

The chain carries TRBV2 and TRBJ1-2; 8 bases agree with TRBD1. V trimming: 7 bases; J trimming: 4 bases; junction bases outside the gene matches: 5. Per the germline V gene, CDR1 is SNHLY and CDR2 is FYNNEI. This CDR3 has 13 amino acids. The chain's CDR3 is CASTTGGVYGYTF. The CDR3 coding sequence is TGTGCCAGCACTACAGGGGGAGTCTATGGCTACACCTTC.

The genes are TRBV7-2 and TRBJ2-3; 10 positions match TRBD2. Trimming removed 4 bases from V and 2 bases from J; junction bases left unmatched: 6. Looked up from germline, CDR1 is SGHTA and CDR2 is FQGNSA. This CDR3 region has 16 residues. CDR3 sequence: CASSSSLAGATDTQYF. The CDR3 DNA is TGTGCCAGCAGCTCCTCTCTAGCGGGGGCCACAGATACGCAGTATTTT.

The rearrangement joins TRBV3-1 (or the pseudogene TRBV3-2) to TRBJ1-2; possible D gene TRBD1, 6 bases. The CDR3 extends over 15 amino acids. The ends were cut back, 0 bases at V and 3 bases at J, with 11 bases in the middle. The germline V gene has CDR1 LGHDT and CDR2 YNNKEL (reference sequence). CDR3 loop: CASSQEDSIYYGYTF. CDR3 DNA sequence: TGTGCCAGCAGCCAAGAGGACAGTATTTACTATGGCTACACCTTC.

The genes are TRBV7-9 and TRBJ2-1; TRBD2 matches 7 bases. The germline gives CDR1 SEHNR, CDR2 FQNEAQ (reference sequence). The CDR3 is made up of 14 amino acids. Trimming at V came to 5 bases and at J to 9 bases, leaving 10 bases not matched to a gene. The CDR3 bases are TGTGCCAGCAGCCCTGGGGGGGGATTCAGTGAGCAGTTCTTC. It specifies CASSPGGGFSEQFF.

The chain uses TRBV18 and TRBJ2-7; D is undetermined. CDR3 length equals 13 residues. Germline V lookup: CDR1 KGHSH, CDR2 LQKENI. The V and J ends lost 6 bases and 5 bases respectively, with 14 bases between them. The CDR3 loop is CASSPSVPNEQYF. DNA for the CDR3: TGTGCCAGCTCCCCTTCGGTCCCCAACGAGCAGTACTTC. Based on the CDR3 plus reference TRBV18 and TRBJ2-7, the full variable domain is NAGVMQNPRHLVRRRGQEARLRCSPMKGHSHVYWYRQLPEEGLKFMVYLQKENIIDESGMPKERFSAEFPKEGPSILRIQQVVRGDSAAYFCASSPSVPNEQYFGPGTRLTVT.